This paragraph covers one T cell receptor beta chain sequence. TCRdb called the 5' RACE reads again in MiXCR, with one record for every CDR3 protein. The sample shows 250,000 to 350,000 distinct CDR3 sequences, roughly 15% of them seen only once. The sample belongs to a study of T-cell memory formation after mild COVID-19. Per germline, CDR1 KGHSH and CDR2 LQKENI. The CDR3 has 13 amino acids. Trimming cost V 3 bases and J 4 bases, with 10 bases left between them. This receptor was taken from a man aged 18 to 29 who had mild COVID-19 (a few samples of this study predate the infection). Cell type and time point are not known. The material sequenced was PBMCs or a T cell subset sorted from them (not recorded which). The chain employs TRBV18 and TRBJ2-7; possibly TRBD1 for D (5 bases). The DNA of the CDR3 is TGTGCCAGCTCACCCGCAGGGAATTACGAGCAGTACTTC. The encoded protein is CASSPAGNYEQYF.